This TCR beta chain was recovered during a study of T cells in Graves' hyperthyroidism and ophthalmopathy. Concerning this clonotype itself: Its specificity is unknown.

The study's findings and limits: Blood shared most expanded thyroid clonotypes above 0.001.

The CDR3 is 16 residues long. CDR1 WSHSY and CDR2 SAAADI come from the germline V gene. Trimming removed 8 bases from V and 0 bases from J, with 18 bases in between. Amplification targeted TCR beta CDR3 regions from RNA transcripts. HTBI primers drove first-round RT-PCR of the TCR CDR3. TCRdb called the multiplex PCR reads again in MiXCR, with one record for every CDR3 protein. This sample has around 700,000 distinct CDR3 sequences, with around 20% found just once. The TCR sequence derives from a woman in her forties or fifties with Graves' hyperthyroidism that later progressed to Graves' ophthalmopathy. The sequencing sample was made of blood. The chain combines TRBV10-2 with TRBJ2-3; D unresolved. CDR3 nucleotides: TGCGCCAGCGCGTCCGACCCAGCGTCTAGCACAGATACGCAGTATTTT. Its translation: CASASDPASSTDTQYF.